The source of this T cell receptor beta chain is a study of PD-L1 blockade in urothelial cancer. Study-level background: The patients' atezolizumab therapy, 1,200 mg intravenously every 3 weeks, started around 2014. Earlier, patients had received 0 to 3 chemotherapy regimens. T cells numbered a median of approximately 150,000 in the blood samples.

V shed 6 bases, J shed 2 bases, and the junction held 8 bases outside the gene matches. The CDR3 is made up of 15 amino acids. Germline V gene sequence: CDR1 KGHSH, CDR2 LQKENI. Measured with immunoSEQ multiplex PCR; TCRdb has only the in-frame clones, and not every one. The repertoire consists of roughly 49,000 clones, with 70% to 90% occurring once and the leading ten covering less than 8%. This TCR came from a man in his sixties with urothelial cancer. The sample in question was PBMCs, obtained around atezolizumab (anti-PD-L1) treatment. The chain has TRBV18 and TRBJ2-5; TRBD1 matches at 8 bases. The CDR3 reads CASSPVTGVQETQYF. In DNA, the CDR3 is TGTGCCAGCTCCCCCGTGACAGGGGTACAAGAGACCCAGTACTTC.